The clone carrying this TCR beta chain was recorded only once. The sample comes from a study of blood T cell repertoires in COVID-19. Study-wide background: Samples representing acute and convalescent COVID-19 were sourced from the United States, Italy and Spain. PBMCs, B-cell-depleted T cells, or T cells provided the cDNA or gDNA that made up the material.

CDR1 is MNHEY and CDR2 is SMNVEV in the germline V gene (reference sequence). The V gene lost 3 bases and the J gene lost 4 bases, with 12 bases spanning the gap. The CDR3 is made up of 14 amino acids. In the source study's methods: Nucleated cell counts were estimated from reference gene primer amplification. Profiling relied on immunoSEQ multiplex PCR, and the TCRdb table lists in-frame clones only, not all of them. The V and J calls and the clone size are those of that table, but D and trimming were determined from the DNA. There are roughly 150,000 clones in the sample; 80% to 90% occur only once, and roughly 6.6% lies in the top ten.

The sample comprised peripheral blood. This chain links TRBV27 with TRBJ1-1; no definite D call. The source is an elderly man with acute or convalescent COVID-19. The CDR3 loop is CASSFFEGRTEAFF. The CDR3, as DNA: TGTGCCAGCAGTTTCTTCGAGGGCCGCACTGAAGCTTTCTTT.